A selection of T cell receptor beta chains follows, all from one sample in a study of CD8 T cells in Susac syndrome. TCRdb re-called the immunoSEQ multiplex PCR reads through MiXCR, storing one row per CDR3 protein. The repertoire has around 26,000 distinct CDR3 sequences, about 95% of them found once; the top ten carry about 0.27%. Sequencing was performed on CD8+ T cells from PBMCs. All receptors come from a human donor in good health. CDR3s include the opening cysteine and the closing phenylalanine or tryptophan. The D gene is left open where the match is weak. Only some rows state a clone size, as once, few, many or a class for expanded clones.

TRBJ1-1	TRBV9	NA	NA	TGTGCCAGCAGCGCGGAGGAGCTGAACACTGAAGCTTTCTTT	CASSAEELNTEAFF
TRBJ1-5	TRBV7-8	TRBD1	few	TGTGCCAGCAGCTTAGAAGGACAGGGGATTTATAGCAATCAGCCCCAGCATTTT	CASSLEGQGIYSNQPQHF
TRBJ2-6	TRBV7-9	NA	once	TGTGCCAGCAGCCCACAGGGACTCCTTAGCTCTGGGGCCAACGTCCTGACTTTC	CASSPQGLLSSGANVLTF
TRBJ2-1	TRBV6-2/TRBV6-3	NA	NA	TGTGCCAGCAGCCCCGAGGGAGAATACAATGAGCAGTTCTTC	CASSPEGEYNEQFF
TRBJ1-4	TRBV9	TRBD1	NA	TGTGCCAGCAGCCTAGAAGGGACAGGGTATGAAAAACTGTTTTTT	CASSLEGTGYEKLFF
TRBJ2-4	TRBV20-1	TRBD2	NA	TGCAGTGCTAGTATCGGACTAGCGGGTTCTAACATTCAGTACTTC	CSASIGLAGSNIQYF
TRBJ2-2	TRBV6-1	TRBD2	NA	TGTGCCAGCAGTGAAAGAGAGACTAGCTTTAACGCCGGGGAGCTGTTTTTT	CASSERETSFNAGELFF
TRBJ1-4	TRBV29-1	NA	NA	TGCAGCGTTGTCGAACGAAGTTGGAGAGGGCCGGCTAATGAAAAACTGTTTTTT	CSVVERSWRGPANEKLFF
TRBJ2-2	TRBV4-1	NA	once	TGCGCCAGCAGAGGCATCCTGAACACCGGGGAGCTGTTTTTT	CASRGILNTGELFF
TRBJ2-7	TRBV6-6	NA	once	TGTGCCAGCAGCGGAATTACAGGTATATCCTACGAGCAGTACTTC	CASSGITGISYEQYF
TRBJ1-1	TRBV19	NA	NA	TGTGCCAGTAGCATCGACCGAATGAACACTGAAGCTTTCTTT	CASSIDRMNTEAFF
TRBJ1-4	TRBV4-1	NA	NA	TGCGCCAGCAGCCAAGTTCGACGGGGTGCAACTAATGAAAAACTGTTTTTT	CASSQVRRGATNEKLFF
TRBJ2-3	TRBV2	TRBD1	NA	TGTGCCAGCAGTGAGGGCAGGGGGCCTAGCACAGATACGCAGTATTTT	CASSEGRGPSTDTQYF
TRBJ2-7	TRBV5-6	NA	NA	TGTGCCAGCAGCTTGGGCGGGGTATGGTTGGGGATCGCCTACGAGCAGTACTTC	CASSLGGVWLGIAYEQYF
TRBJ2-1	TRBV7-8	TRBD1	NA	TGTGCCAGCAGCTTAGCTTCCCGGGACAGGGGGGGTTATGAGCAGTTCTTC	CASSLASRDRGGYEQFF
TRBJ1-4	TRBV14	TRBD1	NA	TGTGCCAGCAGCCTCAACAGGGGGCGGTTTGAAAAACTGTTTTTT	CASSLNRGRFEKLFF
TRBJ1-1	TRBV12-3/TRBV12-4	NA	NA	TGTGCCAGCAGTTTATGGACAGCTTTAAATGAAGCTTTCTTT	CASSLWTALNEAFF
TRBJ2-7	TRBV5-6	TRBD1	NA	TGTGCCAGCAGCTTGGGACAGGGGGCCTACGAGCAGTACTTC	CASSLGQGAYEQYF
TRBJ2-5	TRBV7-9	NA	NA	TGTGCCAGCAGCCCTCCACTTTTGGAAGAGACCCAGTACTTC	CASSPPLLEETQYF
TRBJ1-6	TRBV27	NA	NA	TGTGCCAGCAGTTTATATGGGTATAATTCACCCCTCCACTTT	CASSLYGYNSPLHF
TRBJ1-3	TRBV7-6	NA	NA	TGTGCCAGCACCAAGACAGGTTCTCACTCTGAAAACACCATATATTTT	CASTKTGSHSENTIYF
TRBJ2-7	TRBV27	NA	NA	TGTGCCAGCAAGTACGGGGCCGCGGACGAGCAGTACTTC	CASKYGAADEQYF
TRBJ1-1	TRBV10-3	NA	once	TGTGCCATCAGTGAGGAGGGTGGGAACACTGAAGCTTTCTTT	CAISEEGGNTEAFF
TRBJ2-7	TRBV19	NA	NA	TGTGCCAGTAGTCCGAGCCTCCTCTCCTACGAGCAGTACTTC	CASSPSLLSYEQYF
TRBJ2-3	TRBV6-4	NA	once	TGTGCCAGCAGTGCCAGGGCCGGGGGAGGCACAGATACGCAGTATTTT	CASSARAGGGTDTQYF
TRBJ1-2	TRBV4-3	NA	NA	TGCGCCAGCAGCCAAGATAGGTTAAACATCCCCTATGGCTACACCTTC	CASSQDRLNIPYGYTF
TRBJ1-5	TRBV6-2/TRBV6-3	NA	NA	TGTGCCGGCAGTCAAATGGGTCACAGGATCAGCAATCAGCCCCAGCATTTT	CAGSQMGHRISNQPQHF
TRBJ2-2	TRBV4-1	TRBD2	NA	TGCGCCAGCAGCCAAGACGGCTGGGGGGGGTACACCGGGGAGCTGTTTTTT	CASSQDGWGGYTGELFF
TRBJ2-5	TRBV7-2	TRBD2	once	TGTGCCAGCAGCACCCGGACTAGCGGGGAGACCCAGTACTTC	CASSTRTSGETQYF
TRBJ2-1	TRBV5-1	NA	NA	TGCGCCAGCACCCACAGCCCCCTATTAGACAGGGCGGGGACTAATGAGCAGTTCTTC	CASTHSPLLDRAGTNEQFF
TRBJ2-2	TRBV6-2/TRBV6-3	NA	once	TGTGCCAGCAGTTTAAGGGGGGCCAACACCGGGGAGCTGTTTTTT	CASSLRGANTGELFF
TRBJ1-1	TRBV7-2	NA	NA	TGTGCCAGCAGCGCCCGACAGGATAATGAAGCTTTCTTT	CASSARQDNEAFF
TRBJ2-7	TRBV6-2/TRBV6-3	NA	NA	TGTGCCAGCAGTTATACTGTGTATGACGGACGGAACTACGAGCAGTACTTC	CASSYTVYDGRNYEQYF
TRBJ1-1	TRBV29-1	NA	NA	TGCAGCGTTGAAGGGCGCAGGGCGGCTTTCTTT	CSVEGRRAAFF
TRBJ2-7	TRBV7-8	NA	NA	TGTGCCAGCAGCTTAGCGGTATTGGGCTACGAGCAGTACTTC	CASSLAVLGYEQYF
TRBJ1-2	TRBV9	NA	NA	TGTGCCAGCACCGACAATCATGGCTACACCTTC	CASTDNHGYTF
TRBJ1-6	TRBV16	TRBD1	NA	TGTGCCAGCAGCCACGGGACAGGGGCTAATTCACCCCTCCACTTT	CASSHGTGANSPLHF
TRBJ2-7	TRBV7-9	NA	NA	TGTGCCAGCAGCTTAGACGGGTTCGAGCAGTACTTC	CASSLDGFEQYF
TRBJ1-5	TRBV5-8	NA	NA	TGTGCCAGCAGCTTAACTTCTAATGAGCCCCAGCATTTT	CASSLTSNEPQHF
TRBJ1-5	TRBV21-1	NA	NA	TGTGCCAGCAGCCCGGCAGAAGGGGAGAGCAATCAGCCCCAGCATTTT	CASSPAEGESNQPQHF